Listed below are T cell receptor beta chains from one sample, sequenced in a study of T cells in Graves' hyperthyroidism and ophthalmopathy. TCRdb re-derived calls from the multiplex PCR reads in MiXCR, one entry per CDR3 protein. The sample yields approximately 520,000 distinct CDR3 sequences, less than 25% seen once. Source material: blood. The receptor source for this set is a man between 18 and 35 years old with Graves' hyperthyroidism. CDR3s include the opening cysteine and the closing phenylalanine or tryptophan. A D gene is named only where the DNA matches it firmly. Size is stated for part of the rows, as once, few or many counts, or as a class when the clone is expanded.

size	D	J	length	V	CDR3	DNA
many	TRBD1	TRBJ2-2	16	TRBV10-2	CASSEVPGQGLGELFF	TGCGCCAGCAGTGAGGTTCCGGGACAGGGACTCGGGGAGCTGTTTTTT
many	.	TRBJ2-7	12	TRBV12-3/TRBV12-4	CASRRGGYEQYF	TGTGCCAGCAGGCGAGGGGGCTACGAGCAGTACTTC
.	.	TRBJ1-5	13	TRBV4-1	CASSQVTDQPQHF	TGCGCCAGCAGCCAAGTAACGGATCAGCCCCAGCATTTT
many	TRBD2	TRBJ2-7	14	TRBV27	CASSLSGGAGEQYF	TGTGCCAGCAGTTTATCGGGAGGGGCAGGAGAGCAGTACTTC
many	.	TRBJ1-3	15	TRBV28	CASRQYGASGNTIYF	TGTGCCAGCAGACAGTACGGAGCCTCTGGAAACACCATATATTTT
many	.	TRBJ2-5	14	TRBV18	CASSPLAIQETQYF	TGTGCCAGCTCACCACTAGCGATCCAAGAGACCCAGTACTTC
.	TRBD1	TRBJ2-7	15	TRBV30	CAWNHPGQGSYEQYF	TGTGCCTGGAACCACCCGGGACAGGGGTCCTACGAGCAGTACTTC
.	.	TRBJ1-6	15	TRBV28	CASSTRLAGLETQYF	TGTGCCAGCAGTACCCGACTAGCGGGATTAGAGACCCAGTACTTT
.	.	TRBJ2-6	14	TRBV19	CASTPFSGANVLTF	TGTGCCAGTACCCCCTTCTCTGGGGCCAACGTCCTGACTTTC
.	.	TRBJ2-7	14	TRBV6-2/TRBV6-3	CASRTEGGSDEQYF	TGTGCCAGCAGGACAGAGGGGGGCAGCGACGAGCAGTACTTC
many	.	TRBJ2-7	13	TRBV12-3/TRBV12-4	CASSFARSDEQYF	TGTGCCAGCAGTTTTGCCCGATCGGACGAGCAGTACTTC
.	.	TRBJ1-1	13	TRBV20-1	CSARVAGAPEAFF	TGCAGTGCTAGAGTAGCCGGAGCCCCTGAAGCTTTCTTT
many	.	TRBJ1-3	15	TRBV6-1	CASSEGTVSGNTIYF	TGTGCCAGCAGTGAAGGGACAGTCTCTGGAAACACCATATATTTT
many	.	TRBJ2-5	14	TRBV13	CASSLGRFQETQYF	TGTGCCAGCAGCTTAGGGCGGTTCCAAGAGACCCAGTACTTC